This T cell receptor (beta chain) was identified in a study of cytomegalovirus exposure and HLA in healthy donors (dated 2017 in TCRdb). Study-level background: In an earlier analysis of approximately 500 of the donors, about 260 Gb of sequence data and approximately 100 million unique TCR beta sequences from about 179 million T cells were reported. Roughly 300 gigabases of sequencing data and around 80 million unique TCR sequences made up an early release that covered nearly 650 HLA-typed donors. Of the approximately 400 genotyped donors, about 80% fell in the genetic ancestry cluster associated with self-reported Caucasian donors. The study was designed to test whether signatures of past pathogen exposure could be identified by cataloging public T cell receptors. The study profiled the T cell repertoires of fewer than 850 subjects by immunosequencing and related them to cytomegalovirus serostatus. In addition to the first cohort of hundreds of subjects, a separate validation cohort of about 120 different subjects was used. High-throughput TCR immunosequencing, statistical association of individual TCRs with disease status, and machine learning were combined to predict cytomegalovirus infection status. To study patterns of TCR occurrence, a later analysis re-analyzed previously published TCR beta repertoires from around 670 donors and added high-resolution HLA genotyping. Rather than using new phenotypic data, the later analysis identified candidate immune exposures from TCR beta sequences and from how often those sequences occurred across donors. To decide whether each TCR beta V gene segment behaved as functional or pseudogenic, an earlier analysis of approximately 600 of the donors relied on high-throughput TCR beta sequencing. Alongside the repertoire data, information on donor age, sex, ethnicity and CMV serostatus was compiled. A later genetic analysis took genome-wide SNP genotypes for 398 of the 666 donors and used that subset as a discovery cohort. Every repertoire in the discovery cohort had been generated on one and the same sequencing platform. HLA typing covered class I and class II loci at four-digit resolution. The number of typed donors differed by locus: roughly 629-640 for A, B, C, DRB1 and DQB1; approximately 520 for DQA1; roughly 600 for DPA1; and approximately 450 for DPB1. Four to six DR-DQ haplotypes were handled as single units for association and clustering, since linkage in the cohort was strong. Across under 500 genotyped donors of the cohort, an average of about 240,000 unique TCR beta nucleotide sequences per donor were sequenced, and around 19% of those sequences were non-productive. The research as a whole found: The earlier analysis of around 600 of the donors excluded approximately 15 rarely observed V segments, including chromosome 9 orphons, because counts were too low. In an earlier analysis of some 640 of the donors, most TCR beta V segments were observed in productive rearrangements about 90% or about 30% of the time, broadly matching IMGT annotations. According to a later analysis, most CMV-associated TCR beta chains appeared to be HLA-restricted, and the HLA associations seemed to be driven largely by CMV exposure. Most TCR sequences were observed very rarely across donors, whereas some public TCRs were present in many individuals. In a later analysis, several top co-occurrence clusters were reported to appear linked to parvovirus B19, influenza, CMV and Epstein-Barr virus. In a later analysis, around 17,000 TCR beta sequences were associated with specific HLA alleles at a false discovery rate of 0.05. The only immune exposure information available for the cohort was CMV serostatus. Three of the identified cytomegalovirus-associated TCR beta chains were confirmed in vitro to be specific for cytomegalovirus antigens. In a later genetic analysis, a missense DCLRE1C variant was associated with V-gene and J-gene trimming of TCR beta chains, and the association was replicated in an independent cohort. Presence/absence analyses assumed roughly uniform sequencing depth across donors, an assumption that may not hold. A further reported finding was that TCR beta sequences accurately predicted the HLA-A and HLA-B alleles for most subjects in the first cohort. A cluster of highly shared sequence variants was judged likely to be a technical artifact of the sequencing pipeline. The study listed 150 to 200 TCR beta chains as associated with cytomegalovirus. Compared with equally common non-associated chains, HLA-associated TCR beta chains in a later analysis were more clonally expanded and had lower generation probabilities. Some IMGT-functional V segments, including TRBV6-2 and TRBV6-3, could not be distinguished by the 87-base-pair reads and were therefore excluded. Because HLA typing was unavailable for some donors at each locus, only the typed subset was used in association tests. Linkage disequilibrium might explain the correlated functional status among segregating V segments, but an unknown experimental factor could not be excluded. When HLA alleles, especially DR and DQ, strongly co-occurred, TCR associations were difficult to assign to individual alleles. In a later analysis, the rate of TCR association differed among HLA loci, with DRB1 alleles having the most associated TCRs and HLA-C alleles having the fewest. The authors suggested that the approach could potentially be generalized to other disease states and immunological phenotypes. The cohort was sequenced for TCR beta chains only, and without alpha or paired-chain data the features that could be detected were limited. In both the original and validation cohorts, the classifier was reported to diagnose cytomegalovirus status with high specificity and sensitivity. Compared with the roughly 600-donor mean, donors in an Asian-associated ancestry cluster had fewer N-insertions in productive TCRs, according to a later genetic analysis.

CDR1 MDHEN and CDR2 SYDVKM were looked up in the germline V gene. The CDR3 covers 19 residues, taking in both the cysteine and the phenylalanine. Just CDR3 DNA is preserved here, 57 bases in frame from base 1. V is trimmed back by 2 bases and J by 2 bases, and the junction contains 12 bases that no gene match accounts for. The cohort consisted of 600 to 750 healthy bone marrow donors. Cohort members were all nominally healthy when sampled, although unrecorded immune exposures were likely present. CMV serostatus was recorded as positive for about 300 and negative for about 50% of the roughly 670 cohort members, whereas no CMV serostatus was recorded for the donor in question. Every donor gave a peripheral blood sample, and the peripheral blood mononuclear cells from that sample were used for TCR beta sequencing. The Qiagen DNeasy Blood Extraction Kit was used to extract genomic DNA from the blood cell samples.

The library was made by the immunoSEQ multiplex PCR assay. A mixture of 60 forward primers for TCR Vbeta segments and 13 reverse primers for TCR Jbeta segments was used in the multiplex PCR. Amplification of the CDR3 region of rearranged TCR beta genes was performed with a multiplex PCR assay on genomic DNA. Amplified TCR beta libraries were sequenced as 87-base-pair reads on the Illumina HiSeq System. For the original study's pipeline: In a later analysis, some 80 million unique TCR beta chains were counted across the 500 to 850 repertoires, and roughly 10 million of these chains were shared by at least two donors. To remove PCR and sequencing errors, raw reads were error-corrected and collapsed into unique sequences using a nearest-neighbor algorithm that merged closely related sequences. To assign V, D and J gene segments, CDR3 sequences were aligned to IMGT reference sequences. Each retained sequence needed at least a six-nucleotide match to both a V gene segment and a J gene segment. A rearrangement counted as productive if the CDR3 had no stop codons and remained in frame with V and J, and every other rearrangement counted as non-productive. Following IMGT convention, CDR3 was defined as the stretch from the second conserved V-encoded cysteine to the conserved J-encoded phenylalanine. The earlier analysis of fewer than 700 of the donors excluded sequences that lacked an unambiguous match to a single V gene segment. In an earlier analysis of almost 600 of the donors, a V segment was called functional when productive rearrangements were above 56.7%, and segregating when the standard deviation between donors exceeded 5%. A statistical classification framework was built for diagnosing cytomegalovirus status from the catalog of TCR beta chain sequences. In a later analysis, TCR nucleotide sequences were compared against IMGT/GENE-DB human TR gene sequences so that V and J genes could be assigned. Using the TCRdist pipeline, a later analysis assigned CDR3 sequences along with most-parsimonious VDJ recombination scenarios. A later analysis defined each TCR beta chain by its CDR3 amino acid sequence plus V-gene family, and excluded reads lacking a unique V-gene family. In a later analysis, some 600 highly shared, low-generation-probability nucleotide sequences were removed to address suspected cross-contamination and a sequencing artifact. In a later analysis, a clonal expansion index for each public chain was calculated from normalized within-repertoire ranks of inferred template counts. Generation probabilities in a later analysis came from a VDJ recombination model fitted to out-of-frame rearrangements, and those results were checked against IGoR. In a later analysis, TCR-TCR, TCR-HLA and TCR-CMV co-occurrence was scored with hypergeometric tests, and a repertoire-size bias correction was applied to TCR pairs. False discovery rates were estimated in a later analysis by permuting HLA or CMV assignments 20 times. In a later analysis, co-occurring TCRs were grouped using DBSCAN, with TCRdist sequence similarity added in when clustering inside HLA-allele-positive subsets. For co-occurrence clustering, repertoires with fewer than 30,000 or more than 120,000 public chains were excluded, along with roughly 5 repertoires with anomalous nucleotide sharing. What TCRdb holds here is the immuneACCESS table cut down to in-frame rearrangements. Part of the clones is not present; checked against another copy, under half of the missing clones reflect an unresolved V gene, and the others are unexplained. Clone size and the V and J calls come from that table; the DNA yielded D and trimming. The sample yields 200,000 to 250,000 clones; 85% to 90% were counted once. The ten biggest clones cover around 1.2% of the sample.

As for this clone: Its antigen is not yet known. Within one base of it there is no much larger clone, and no base qualities were kept.

The sequencing sample was made of PBMCs. The sequence was collected from a human donor in good health. The chain is assembled from TRBV28 and TRBJ2-5, with 12 bases matching TRBD2. The CDR3 loop reads CASSLRGIWTSGTQETQYF. The bases read TGTGCCAGCAGTTTACGGGGCATCTGGACTAGCGGGACACAAGAGACCCAGTACTTC.